A single sample is the source of the 25 T cell receptor beta chains below, sequenced in a study of technical replicates of blood from a few donors. Libraries were prepared by immunoSEQ multiplex PCR; TCRdb keeps only in-frame clonotypes and omits some of them. This sample has about 88,000 clones, with around 90% found just once. Sequencing input: T cells isolated from PBMCs. All receptors come from a human donor in good health.

V usage is TRBV6-5 and J usage is TRBJ1-1, with TRBD1 matching over 7 bases. With V trimmed by 0 bases and J by 4 bases, 2 bases remained unmatched. The germline CDR1 and CDR2 sequences are MNHEY and SVGAGI. The CDR3 loop spans 14 amino acids. Here the CDR3 DNA reads TGTGCCAGCAGTTACTCCTCAGGGGGCACTGAAGCTTTCTTT. The encoded protein is CASSYSSGGTEAFF.

The CDR3: CASSLGRGNTEAFF. CDR3 sequence (DNA): TGTGCCAGCAGCTTAGGTCGGGGGAACACTGAAGCTTTCTTT. This chain connects TRBV7-6 to TRBJ1-1; D unclear. CDR3 length: 14 amino acids. Germline values: CDR1 SGHVS, CDR2 FNYEAQ. V dropped 1 base and J dropped 1 base, with 7 bases sitting between them.

This chain joins TRBV5-6 and TRBJ1-2; D not resolved. Germline loops: CDR1 SGHDT, CDR2 YYEEEE. V shed 0 bases and J shed 5 bases, with 17 bases lying between them. This CDR3 contains 16 residues. The CDR3 sequence is CASSLANRLATYGYTF. As DNA, the CDR3 is TGTGCCAGCAGCTTGGCCAACAGACTAGCCACATATGGCTACACCTTC. The variable domain in full, completed from reference TRBV5-6 and TRBJ1-2, reads DAGVTQSPTHLIKTRGQQVTLRCSPKSGHDTVSWYQQALGQGPQFIFQYYEEEERQRGNFPDRFSGHQFPNYSSELNVNALLLGDSALYLCASSLANRLATYGYTFGSGTRLTVV.

The chain carries TRBV4-1 and TRBJ2-2; D ambiguous. CDR1 and CDR2 (germline): MGHRA, YSYEKL. This CDR3 comprises 13 residues. Trimming left V 1 base short and J 11 bases short, with 11 bases between. The CDR3 loop reads CASSQVTLEELFF. The CDR3 nucleotides are TGCGCCAGCAGCCAAGTAACTCTAGAAGAGCTGTTTTTT.

The CDR3 DNA sequence: TGCGCCAGCAACGGCGGGAGAGGCAATGAGCAGTTCTTC. Translating gives CASNGGRGNEQFF. The V call is TRBV10-2, the J call TRBJ2-1; 7 bases agree with TRBD2. CDR3 length: 13 amino acids. The ends lost 7 bases at V and 6 bases at J; junction bases unmatched: 6. Germline CDR1 and CDR2: WSHSY and SAAADI.

The CDR3 nucleotides are TGTGCCAGCAGCTTCCAAGAGTGGGAGGGCTACAATGAGCAGTTCTTC. It yields the protein CASSFQEWEGYNEQFF. The chain joins TRBV7-9 to TRBJ2-1; the match to TRBD2 covers 7 bases. V lost 3 bases, J lost 3 bases, and 8 bases stayed unmatched. The CDR3 loop spans 16 amino acids. Germline loops: CDR1 SEHNR, CDR2 FQNEAQ (reference sequence).

This chain links TRBV9 with TRBJ2-5, with D perhaps TRBD2 (6 bases). Germline-derived CDR1 and CDR2 are SGDLS and YYNGEE. This CDR3 has 14 amino acids. V lost 2 bases to trimming and J lost 2 bases, with 10 bases between them. As DNA, the CDR3 is TGTGCCAGCAGCGTTATTAGCGGACAAGAGACCCAGTACTTC. The encoded protein is CASSVISGQETQYF.

V is TRBV19 and J is TRBJ2-7; TRBD1 agrees at 7 bases. The CDR3 spans 15 residues. CDR1 is LNHDA, CDR2 SQIVND, per germline (reference sequence). Trimming cost V 5 bases and J 3 bases; bases outside gene matches: 10. For the CDR3, the DNA is TGTGCCAGTAGTTCCTACTACAGGGGCGTCTACGAGCAGTACTTC. Its translation: CASSSYYRGVYEQYF.

The chain combines TRBV25-1 with TRBJ2-5, with 7 bases that match TRBD1. Germline-derived CDR1 and CDR2 are MGHDK and SYGVNS. The ends lost 3 bases at V and 1 base at J; junction bases unmatched: 5. The CDR3 extends over 15 amino acids. CDR3: CASSDWDRGQETQYF. CDR3 sequence (DNA): TGTGCCAGCAGTGATTGGGACAGAGGCCAAGAGACCCAGTACTTC.

The chain couples TRBV4-1 to TRBJ1-4; D gene unclear. The V end lost 6 bases, the J end lost 0 bases, and 11 bases lay between the germline ends. The CDR3 covers 15 residues. Germline V gene lookup returns CDR1 MGHRA and CDR2 YSYEKL. CDR3 nucleotide sequence: TGCGCCAGCAGACTCCCGGGTGCAACTAATGAAAAACTGTTTTTT. Residues: CASRLPGATNEKLFF.

The genes are TRBV11-2 and TRBJ1-2; TRBD1 might be the D (5 bases). The CDR3 is 16 amino acids. Trimming took 3 bases from V and 3 from J, leaving 17 bases between them. CDR1 is SGHAT and CDR2 is FQNNGV in the germline V gene. CDR3 sequence: CASSLPETVYYYGYTF. The CDR3 DNA is TGTGCCAGCAGCTTGCCAGAGACAGTCTATTACTATGGCTACACCTTC.

The rearrangement joins TRBV4-1 to TRBJ2-7; 11 nucleotides agree with TRBD2. Trimming removed 5 bases from V and 3 bases from J; junction bases left unmatched: 6. This CDR3 contains 15 residues. CDR1 is MGHRA, CDR2 YSYEKL, per germline. The CDR3, as DNA: TGCGCCAGCAGCGAGGTACTAGCGGGAGTCTACGAGCAGTACTTC. Protein sequence: CASSEVLAGVYEQYF.

The chain recombines TRBV13 with TRBJ2-1, with 7 bases identical to TRBD1. CDR3 length: 17 residues. The germline V gene encodes CDR1 PRHDT and CDR2 FYEKMQ (reference sequence). J lost 0 bases, V lost 3 bases, and 8 bases had no gene match. CDR3 in DNA: TGTGCCAGCAGCTTGGGGACAGACCTGAGCTCCTACAATGAGCAGTTCTTC. Residues: CASSLGTDLSSYNEQFF.

This clone showed up just a few times. V is TRBV27 and J is TRBJ2-2; D gene uncertain. Germline V gene data show CDR1 as MNHEY and CDR2 as SMNVEV (reference sequence). The CDR3 sequence is 13 residues long. V lost 10 bases, J lost 0 bases, and 9 bases lay in between. CDR3 DNA sequence: TGTGCCACCACTAACACGAACACCGGGGAGCTGTTTTTT. Its protein is CATTNTNTGELFF.

The chain employs TRBV7-9 and TRBJ1-1; the match to TRBD1 covers 7 bases. This CDR3 is built from 14 residues. Germline V gene sequence: CDR1 SEHNR, CDR2 FQNEAQ (reference sequence). Unmatched junction bases numbered 10, after V lost 6 bases and J lost 6 bases. The CDR3 is CASSQQGDGAEAFF. The CDR3, as DNA: TGTGCCAGCAGTCAGCAGGGGGACGGGGCTGAAGCTTTCTTT.

This rearrangement joins TRBV4-1 to TRBJ1-2, with 8 bases fitting TRBD1. Germline-derived CDR1 and CDR2 are MGHRA and YSYEKL. The V gene end was trimmed by 3 bases and the J gene end by 4 bases; junction bases not matched to a gene: 7. The CDR3 totals 15 residues. Here the CDR3 reads CASSQEDRGLYGYTF. CDR3 DNA sequence: TGCGCCAGCAGCCAGGAAGACAGGGGACTCTATGGCTACACCTTC.

This rearrangement joins TRBV6-5 to TRBJ2-7; the D is unclear. V lost 6 bases, J lost 0 bases, and 6 bases lay in between. CDR3 size: 12 residues. CDR1 MNHEY and CDR2 SVGAGI come from the germline V gene. For the CDR3, the DNA is TGTGCCAGCAGCCAGAACTCCTACGAGCAGTACTTC. As protein: CASSQNSYEQYF.

The gene calls are TRBV27 and TRBJ2-1; TRBD2 agrees at 8 bases. This CDR3 has 14 residues. In germline, CDR1 is MNHEY, CDR2 SMNVEV (reference sequence). V was clipped by 5 bases and J by 4 bases; unmatched bases: 4. The CDR3 is CASSTGTRYNEQFF. The CDR3 bases are TGTGCCAGCAGTACCGGGACTAGATACAATGAGCAGTTCTTC.

V gene TRBV6-1 combines with J gene TRBJ2-3; TRBD1 agrees at 12 bases. This CDR3 region has 15 residues. Looked up from germline, CDR1 is MNHNS and CDR2 is SASEGT. After removal of 6 bases from V and 2 bases from J, the junction contained 3 bases not matched to a gene. The CDR3: CASRGGQGATDTQYF. The CDR3 nucleotides read TGTGCCAGCAGGGGGGGACAGGGGGCCACAGATACGCAGTATTTT.

The chain combines TRBV4-2 with TRBJ1-4; D remains unclear. Germline values: CDR1 LGHNA, CDR2 YNFKEQ. The CDR3 length is 17 residues. The ends were cut back, 1 base at V and 0 bases at J, with 12 bases in the middle. CDR3: CASSQGGVLSTNEKLFF. Written as DNA, the CDR3 is TGTGCCAGCAGCCAAGGGGGAGTATTATCAACTAATGAAAAACTGTTTTTT.

J is TRBJ2-1 and V is TRBV7-8, with 12 bases lining up with TRBD2. V was pared by 5 bases and J by 8 bases, with 7 bases of the junction left unmatched. The CDR3 runs 15 residues. The germline gives CDR1 SGHVS, CDR2 FQNEAQ. The DNA of the CDR3 is TGTGCCAGCAGCCCCTGGACTAGCGGGACTCATGAGCAGTTCTTC. This translates into CASSPWTSGTHEQFF. Full variable domain (outside the CDR3, taken from reference TRBV7-8 and TRBJ2-1): GAGVSQSPRYKVAKRGQDVALRCDPISGHVSLFWYQQALGQGPEFLTYFQNEAQLDKSGLPSDRFFAERPEGSVSTLKIQRTQQEDSAVYLCASSPWTSGTHEQFFGPGTRLTVL.

The chain combines TRBV5-6 with TRBJ2-5; 8 bases are shared with TRBD2. Germline V CDR1 and CDR2: SGHDT, YYEEEE. The CDR3 totals 13 residues. Trimming removed 3 bases from V and 5 bases from J; junction bases left unmatched: 3. The CDR3 sequence: CASSSSGGETQYF. Written as DNA, the CDR3 is TGTGCCAGCAGCTCCTCGGGGGGGGAGACCCAGTACTTC.

The chain joins TRBV7-2 to TRBJ1-2; tentatively, D is TRBD1 (5 bases). Trimming shortened V by 1 base and J by 3 bases, and 9 bases separated the two germline ends. The CDR3 extends over 14 amino acids. The V gene's germline CDR1 is SGHTA and CDR2 FQGNSA. The CDR3 nucleotides read TGTGCCAGCAGCTTAGGGGGCAGCCACTATGGCTACACCTTC. It encodes CASSLGGSHYGYTF.

The chain is built from TRBV6-1 and TRBJ2-1, with 8 bases fitting TRBD1. Per the germline V gene, CDR1 is MNHNS and CDR2 is SASEGT. This CDR3 has 15 amino acids. Trimming cost V 5 bases and J 3 bases; bases outside gene matches: 6. This CDR3 is CASSMRTGLYNEQFF. The CDR3 DNA reads as TGTGCCAGCAGTATGAGGACAGGGCTCTACAATGAGCAGTTCTTC.

The chain carries TRBV27 and TRBJ2-7; 11 bases map to TRBD1. Losses at the gene ends were 3 bases for V and 11 bases for J; bases not matched to a gene: 15. Germline-derived CDR1 and CDR2 are MNHEY and SMNVEV (reference sequence). The CDR3 is 16 residues long. The CDR3 sequence: CASSFSGASGDRGEYF. DNA of the CDR3: TGTGCCAGCAGTTTTTCGGGAGCGTCCGGGGACAGGGGGGAGTACTTC.